One and the same sample provided the 2 T cell receptor beta chains below, sequenced in a study of cytomegalovirus exposure and HLA in healthy donors. The PCR used 60 Vbeta and 13 Jbeta primers. The assay was immunoSEQ multiplex PCR, and TCRdb's table has in-frame clones only and misses some. This sample has about 94,000 clones, with 81% found just once. Sequenced: PBMCs. The receptors derive from a human donor in good health.

The chain employs TRBV27 and TRBJ2-7; D possibly corresponds to TRBD2 (6 bases). The CDR3 runs 15 residues. Trimming shortened V by 8 bases and J by 6 bases, and 23 bases separated the two germline ends. Germline lookup yields CDR1 MNHEY and CDR2 SMNVEV (reference sequence). The CDR3 protein is CASRRLREEKREQYF. CDR3 bases: TGTGCCAGCCGACGATTGCGGGAAGAAAAACGCGAGCAGTACTTC.

This clone has only a few counts. The V call is TRBV7-2, the J call TRBJ2-7; D might be TRBD2 (6 bases). Trimming took off 2 bases at V and 0 bases at J, with 8 bases between the two ends. Per germline, CDR1 SGHTA and CDR2 FQGNSA. CDR3 length: 14 residues. The CDR3 loop is CASSLTGSSYEQYF. In DNA, the CDR3 is TGTGCCAGCAGCTTAACCGGGAGCTCCTACGAGCAGTACTTC.